The next 2 T cell receptor beta chains were all read from a single sample in a study of blood T cell repertoires in COVID-19. Generated by immunoSEQ multiplex PCR, the TCRdb table keeps only in-frame clones and is missing some. The table lists 490,000 or so clones, approximately 86% of them singletons. The material sequenced was PBMCs or T cells enriched from blood (not recorded which). The origin of the receptors is a woman between 55 and 75 years old who had recovered from COVID-19.

The chain links TRBV12-3 or TRBV12-4 to TRBJ2-7, with D maybe TRBD1 (6 bases). Trimming took 7 bases from V and 4 from J, leaving 11 bases between them. This CDR3 comprises 12 residues. CDR3 in amino acids: CASIPDRYEQYV. CDR3 nucleotides: TGTGCCAGCATTCCGGACAGATACGAGCAGTACGTC.

The rearrangement links TRBV7-8 to TRBJ1-2; 7 nucleotides agree with TRBD1. Germline V CDR1 and CDR2: SGHVS, FQNEAQ. V trimming: 4 bases; J trimming: 7 bases; junction bases outside the gene matches: 6. The CDR3 runs to 13 residues. CDR3 nucleotides: TGTGCCAGCAGCTCGCGACAGGGCGGTGGCTACACCTTC. Protein: CASSSRQGGGYTF.